The clone carrying this T cell receptor beta chain has just one count. The sample is drawn from a study of low-dose radiotherapy and immunotherapy resistance in tumors. V shed 4 bases and J shed 4 bases, with 14 bases lying between them. The CDR3 contains 14 residues. Germline V gene sequence: CDR1 SGHDT, CDR2 YYEEEE. Time point in this sample: before trial treatment. Both TCRalpha and TCRbeta chains were reverse transcribed with V-gene-specific primers. Over roughly 19 PCR cycles, TCRs were amplified from a constant-region primer and V-primer adapter. TCRdb ran MiXCR on the reads and lists one entry per CDR3 protein. The repertoire consists of tens of thousands of distinct CDR3 sequences, with around a third occurring once and the leading ten covering 11%.

The TCR sequence derives from a female donor with ovarian cancer. The sequencing here drew on PBMCs, taken before treatment. This chain joins TRBV5-6 and TRBJ2-5; D remains unclear. CDR3 region: CASSPDGHRETQYF. The CDR3 region has the DNA TGTGCCAGCAGCCCGGATGGGCATCGAGAGACCCAGTACTTC. The full variable domain, with the rest looked up from reference TRBV5-6 and TRBJ2-5, is DAGVTQSPTHLIKTRGQQVTLRCSPKSGHDTVSWYQQALGQGPQFIFQYYEEEERQRGNFPDRFSGHQFPNYSSELNVNALLLGDSALYLCASSPDGHRETQYFGPGTRLLVL.